The sequence of this TCR beta chain was determined in a study of blood T cell repertoires in COVID-19. Germline CDR1 is LGHDT and CDR2 is YNNKEL (reference sequence). V lost 4 bases, J lost 2 bases, and 6 bases stayed unmatched. CDR3 length equals 15 residues. Measured with immunoSEQ multiplex PCR; TCRdb has only the in-frame clones, and not every one. The sample consists of about 210,000 clones, roughly 86% of them appearing once. Sequenced input: peripheral blood. V and J are TRBV3-1 (or the pseudogene TRBV3-2) and TRBJ1-2; 8 bases align to TRBD1. The clonotype originates from a woman aged 45 to 65 with active or convalescent COVID-19. DNA of the CDR3: TGTGCCAGCAGCCTCGGGACAGGACTGAACTATGGCTACACCTTC. Amino acid sequence: CASSLGTGLNYGYTF.